The rows below give T cell receptor beta chains drawn from one sample of a study of blood T cell repertoires in COVID-19. Sequencing used immunoSEQ multiplex PCR; TCRdb keeps in-frame clones, though not all of them. The repertoire holds more than 120,000 clones, with approximately 84% as singletons. Sequences were obtained from peripheral blood. The receptors derive from a human donor in a cohort sampled during active COVID-19. Both conserved end residues are part of each CDR3. D genes are given only for firm matches. Rows give clone size only sometimes, using once, few, many, or a class for an expanded clone.

DNA,CDR3,D,V,J,size
TGTGCCACCAGCAGAGAGGGCAGGGATAGTGAGCAGTTCTTC,CATSREGRDSEQFF,NA,TRBV15,TRBJ2-1,NA
TGTGCCAGCAGCTTGTCCCTTAGCGGAGAGACCCAGTACTTC,CASSLSLSGETQYF,NA,TRBV7-2,TRBJ2-5,NA
TGTGCCAGCAGGGGACAGGGGTTAGCCGGGGAGCTGTTTTTT,CASRGQGLAGELFF,TRBD1,TRBV2,TRBJ2-2,NA
TGCGCCAGCAGTGTGAGTGTAGCGGGAGGTATCACCGGGGAGCTGTTTTTT,CASSVSVAGGITGELFF,TRBD2,TRBV10-1,TRBJ2-2,medium-sized
TGTGCCAGCACCCCGACAGGGACCCAAGAGACCCAGTACTTC,CASTPTGTQETQYF,TRBD1,TRBV6-5,TRBJ2-5,NA
TGTGCCAGCAGGGAGACAGGGAACTATGGCTACACCTTC,CASRETGNYGYTF,TRBD1,TRBV6-5,TRBJ1-2,NA
TGTGCCACCAGCAGAGGCGCCGACAGCACTGAAGCTTTCTTT,CATSRGADSTEAFF,NA,TRBV15,TRBJ1-1,once
TGTGCCAGCAGCCGGGGACAGGGGGACCTTTATGGCTACACCTTC,CASSRGQGDLYGYTF,TRBD1,TRBV5-5,TRBJ1-2,few
TGTGCCAGCAGTGAGAGGAGGGTTGGCTACACCTTC,CASSERRVGYTF,NA,TRBV2,TRBJ1-2,NA
TGTGCCACCAGCAGAATGAAGGGACAAGGCAACGAGCAGTACTTC,CATSRMKGQGNEQYF,NA,TRBV15,TRBJ2-7,NA
TGTGCCAGCAGTGAGGCGGGCCGCGGGGCTCGGGGTGGAAACACCATATATTTT,CASSEAGRGARGGNTIYF,NA,TRBV2,TRBJ1-3,NA
TGTGCCAGCATAGGGAGCCCCGGGACCGGGGAGCTGTTTTTT,CASIGSPGTGELFF,NA,TRBV28,TRBJ2-2,NA
TGTGCCAGCAGCAAATTCGGACAGGGGGCCTACGAGCAGTACTTC,CASSKFGQGAYEQYF,TRBD1,TRBV5-6,TRBJ2-7,NA
TGCGCCAGCAGTCTGGGGAGACAGGGAGGTCACAATGAGCAGTTCTTC,CASSLGRQGGHNEQFF,NA,TRBV5-1,TRBJ2-1,NA
TGTGCCAGCCAGAGAGGCCCAGAGACCCAGTACTTC,CASQRGPETQYF,NA,TRBV6-5,TRBJ2-5,NA
TGTGCCAGCAGCGTTGAGACTAGCGGCTCAGATACGCAGTATTTT,CASSVETSGSDTQYF,TRBD2,TRBV9,TRBJ2-3,NA
TGTGCCAGCAGCTCTCTAGCGGACGGCGACAATGAGCAGTTCTTC,CASSSLADGDNEQFF,TRBD2,TRBV7-9,TRBJ2-1,NA
TGTGCCAGCAGCTTACAGGGAAGAGATACGCAGTATTTT,CASSLQGRDTQYF,NA,TRBV7-2,TRBJ2-3,NA
TGTGCCAGCAGTCCCCCCACGGGTAGCGGGGTCAAAGATACGCAGTATTTT,CASSPPTGSGVKDTQYF,TRBD2,TRBV28,TRBJ2-3,NA
TGTGCCAGCAGTTTATTGGAGAACTATGGCTACACCTTC,CASSLLENYGYTF,NA,TRBV28,TRBJ1-2,NA
TGTGCCAGCAGTTTTGGGAGGGCCGGGGAGCTGTTTTTT,CASSFGRAGELFF,TRBD2,TRBV27,TRBJ2-2,NA
TGCAGTGCTAGTCCCTCGACAGGGGGCTCGGGAACTGAAGCTTTCTTT,CSASPSTGGSGTEAFF,TRBD1,TRBV20-1,TRBJ1-1,once
TGTGCCACAAGCGGGTCGGCACTAACCAATTCACCCCTCCACTTT,CATSGSALTNSPLHF,NA,TRBV25-1,TRBJ1-6,NA
TGTGCCAGCAGTCCAACCTTCGGGACAAGGAATTCACCCCTCCACTTT,CASSPTFGTRNSPLHF,NA,TRBV28,TRBJ1-6,few
TGTGCCAGCAGTGAAGCTTACAAAACCTACAATGAGCAGTTCTTC,CASSEAYKTYNEQFF,NA,TRBV2,TRBJ2-1,NA
TGTGCCAGCAGTTGGACAGGAACAACTAATGAAAAACTGTTTTTT,CASSWTGTTNEKLFF,TRBD1,TRBV6-2/TRBV6-3,TRBJ1-4,NA
TGTGCCAGCAGCTCCGGCGGGAACACTGAAGCTTTCTTT,CASSSGGNTEAFF,NA,TRBV7-3,TRBJ1-1,NA
TGTGCCAGTAGGACGGGGAGGGTACGGAATTCACCCCTCCACTTT,CASRTGRVRNSPLHF,NA,TRBV19,TRBJ1-6,once
TGTGCCAGCAGCCAAGGGACTAGCGTATCCGGGGAGCTGTTTTTT,CASSQGTSVSGELFF,TRBD2,TRBV7-6,TRBJ2-2,NA
TGTGCCAGCAGCTTCCAGCCGGGACAGGGGCCCTACGAGCAGTACTTC,CASSFQPGQGPYEQYF,TRBD1,TRBV5-5,TRBJ2-7,NA
TGTGCCAGCAGCGTCTCGCCTAGCGGAAGCACAGATACGCAGTATTTT,CASSVSPSGSTDTQYF,TRBD2,TRBV9,TRBJ2-3,NA
TGCGCCAGCAGTGAGTCGAGACAGTCCTACCAAGAGACCCAGTACTTC,CASSESRQSYQETQYF,NA,TRBV10-2,TRBJ2-5,NA
TGTGCCAGCCGGAGGGGAGTCCGCTATGGCTACACCTTC,CASRRGVRYGYTF,NA,TRBV25-1,TRBJ1-2,NA
TGTGCCAGCAGTGTACGGGGACTAGCGGGCACCGGGGAGCTGTTTTTT,CASSVRGLAGTGELFF,TRBD2,TRBV2,TRBJ2-2,NA
TGTGCCAGCAGCTTAATAGTGAACACCGGGGAGCTGTTTTTT,CASSLIVNTGELFF,NA,TRBV11-2,TRBJ2-2,NA
TGCGCCAGCAGCCAAGACAACTCCGGGGCCAACGTCCTGACTTTC,CASSQDNSGANVLTF,NA,TRBV4-1,TRBJ2-6,NA
TGTGCCAGCAGCCAAGAAGCTAGCGGGGGAGAGGGCACAGATACGCAGTATTTT,CASSQEASGGEGTDTQYF,TRBD2,TRBV4-2,TRBJ2-3,NA
TGTGCCAGCAGCGACGGAGCAACTAATGAAAAACTGTTTTTT,CASSDGATNEKLFF,NA,TRBV6-5,TRBJ1-4,NA
TGTGCCAGCACAGGGACAGTGGTCACTGAGCAGTTCTTC,CASTGTVVTEQFF,TRBD1,TRBV28,TRBJ2-1,NA
TGTGCCAGCAGTCACGGGACTAGCGGGGGAGATACGCAGTATTTT,CASSHGTSGGDTQYF,TRBD2,TRBV27,TRBJ2-3,NA
TGTGCCAGCAGTGACGAACTAGCGGGGGGTACGCAGTATTTT,CASSDELAGGTQYF,TRBD2,TRBV6-1,TRBJ2-3,NA
TGTGCCAGCAGCTTAGGGGGCGGGGACAATGAGCAGTTCTTC,CASSLGGGDNEQFF,NA,TRBV11-3,TRBJ2-1,NA
TGTGCCAGCAGCCACCACAGGGTTAATGAGCAGTTCTTC,CASSHHRVNEQFF,NA,TRBV4-2,TRBJ2-1,NA
TGTGCCAGTAGTACCACTGGCGGGGGGCGATACGAGCAGTACTTC,CASSTTGGGRYEQYF,TRBD2,TRBV19,TRBJ2-7,few
TGTGCCAGCAGCTTACAGGGAACAGATACGCAGTATTTT,CASSLQGTDTQYF,NA,TRBV3-1/TRBV3-2,TRBJ2-3,NA
TGTGCCAGCAGCAAAGGTACCCGGGGGAGGGCCTTCCACGAGCAGTACTTC,CASSKGTRGRAFHEQYF,NA,TRBV21-1,TRBJ2-7,few
TGTGCCGGGGCACGGGGGGCCAACACAGATACGCAGTATTTT,CAGARGANTDTQYF,NA,TRBV6-5,TRBJ2-3,NA
TGTGCCACCACCCGGGGAAACACCATATATTTT,CATTRGNTIYF,NA,TRBV6-5,TRBJ1-3,NA